This paragraph covers one T cell receptor (beta chain) sequence. Trimming cost V 8 bases and J 1 base, with 11 bases left between them. The CDR3 runs 12 residues. Germline loops: CDR1 GTSNPN, CDR2 SVGIG (reference sequence). Sequencing was performed with immunoSEQ multiplex PCR; in TCRdb, only in-frame clones are kept and a portion is missing. There are about 150,000 clones in the sample; roughly nine tenths occur only once, and approximately 1.5% lies in the top ten. This record belongs to a study of T cell responses to AZD1222 COVID-19 vaccine. The chain uses TRBV30 and TRBJ1-1; D uncertain. This TCR came from an adult who received the AZD1222 COVID-19 vaccine. Sequenced material: peripheral blood, taken 28 days after the second AZD1222 dose. CDR3 amino acids: CAESTGNTEAFF. CDR3 nucleotide sequence: TGTGCCGAGAGTACCGGGAACACTGAAGCTTTCTTT.